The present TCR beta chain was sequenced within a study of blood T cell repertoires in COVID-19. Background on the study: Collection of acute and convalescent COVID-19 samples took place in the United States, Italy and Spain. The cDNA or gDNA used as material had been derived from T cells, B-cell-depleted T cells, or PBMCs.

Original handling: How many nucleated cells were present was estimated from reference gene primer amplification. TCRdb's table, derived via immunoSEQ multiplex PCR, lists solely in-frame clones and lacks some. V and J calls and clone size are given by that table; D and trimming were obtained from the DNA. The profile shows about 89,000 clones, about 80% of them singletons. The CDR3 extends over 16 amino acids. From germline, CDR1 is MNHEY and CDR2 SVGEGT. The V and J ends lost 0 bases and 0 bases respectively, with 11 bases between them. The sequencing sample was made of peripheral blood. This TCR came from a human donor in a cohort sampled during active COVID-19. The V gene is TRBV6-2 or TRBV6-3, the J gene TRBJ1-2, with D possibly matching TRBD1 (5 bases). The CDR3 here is CASSYSGDPANYGYTF. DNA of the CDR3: TGTGCCAGCAGTTACTCAGGGGATCCAGCTAACTATGGCTACACCTTC.